The 18 T cell receptor beta chains below all came from one sample that was sequenced in a study of T-cell memory formation after mild COVID-19. TCRdb fed the 5' RACE reads into MiXCR, producing one record per CDR3 protein. The sample yields 35,000 to 45,000 distinct CDR3 sequences, about 6.8% seen once. The sequenced sample consisted of PBMCs or a T cell subset sorted from them (not recorded which). Receptors were obtained from an adult who had mild COVID-19 (a few samples of this study predate the infection). Cell type and time point are not known.

This clonotype occurred many times. J is TRBJ2-3 and V is TRBV12-3 or TRBV12-4; maybe TRBD1 (5 bases). CDR3 length: 12 amino acids. V was cut by 5 bases and J by 10 bases, with 13 bases left in between. The CDR3 region has the DNA TGTGCCAGCAGTCCTGGGGCCCTGGCGCAGTATTTT. This sequence encodes CASSPGALAQYF.

The table lists this clonotype with a few counts. The chain has TRBV19 and TRBJ2-1, with 7 bases that match TRBD1. The CDR3 contains 14 residues. CDR1 LNHDA and CDR2 SQIVND come from the germline V gene (reference sequence). V trimming: 7 bases; J trimming: 7 bases; junction bases outside the gene matches: 10. The DNA of the CDR3 is TGTGCCAGTACGAAGACAGGGAAGTTGAATGAGCAGTTCTTC. This sequence encodes CASTKTGKLNEQFF.

This chain joins TRBV6-5 and TRBJ2-2; 10 bases are a match to TRBD1. V gave up 2 bases and J gave up 5 bases; unmatched junction bases: 2. The germline gives CDR1 MNHEY, CDR2 SVGAGI. The CDR3 is made up of 15 amino acids. CDR3 loop: CASSYVGQGTGELFF. Here the CDR3 DNA reads TGTGCCAGCAGTTACGTGGGACAGGGGACCGGGGAGCTGTTTTTT.

This clonotype was found many times. This chain joins TRBV4-2 and TRBJ1-1; D is unresolved. CDR3 length equals 13 residues. CDR1 is LGHNA, CDR2 YNFKEQ, per germline. V was cut by 0 bases and J by 3 bases, with 5 bases left in between. CDR3 sequence reads: CASSQERHTEAFF. CDR3 in DNA: TGTGCCAGCAGCCAAGAACGGCACACTGAAGCTTTCTTT.

This clonotype has ten or more counts. This chain connects TRBV7-8 to TRBJ2-5; D is unresolved. Germline assignment: CDR1 SGHVS and CDR2 FQNEAQ. The V and J ends lost 1 base and 0 bases respectively, with 9 bases between them. The CDR3 totals 15 residues. In nucleotides, the CDR3 is TGTGCCAGCAGCTTAGTGGGGATGTACCAAGAGACCCAGTACTTC. Its translation is CASSLVGMYQETQYF.

This clonotype was recorded at least ten times. The chain uses TRBV10-3 and TRBJ2-4, with D tentatively TRBD1 (5 bases). Germline V gene lookup returns CDR1 ENHRY and CDR2 SYGVKD. The CDR3 spans 16 residues. V was trimmed by 3 bases and J by 6 bases, leaving 18 bases between them. CDR3 bases: TGTGCCATCAGTGATAAGTCAACAGTTCAGGGAAACATTCAGTACTTC. It yields the protein CAISDKSTVQGNIQYF.

At least ten counts were recorded for this clonotype. The chain joins TRBV20-1 to TRBJ2-1, with unresolved D. The CDR3 consists of 12 residues. Trimming took 3 bases from V and 9 from J, leaving 12 bases between them. Per germline, CDR1 DFQATT and CDR2 SNEGSKA (reference sequence). The CDR3 DNA sequence: TGCAGTGCTAGTGCCCTAGGACGTGAGCAGTTCTTC. This gives the protein CSASALGREQFF.

This clonotype showed up just a few times. The chain employs TRBV5-5 and TRBJ2-7, with unresolved D. The CDR3 covers 13 residues. V was pared by 0 bases and J by 6 bases, with 10 bases between. Germline V CDR1 and CDR2: SGHKS, YYEKEE (reference sequence). In DNA form, the CDR3 reads TGTGCCAGCAGCTTGGCGGCCAATACCGAGCAGTACTTC. Amino acid sequence: CASSLAANTEQYF.

The gene calls are TRBV24-1 and TRBJ2-2; 9 bases agree with TRBD1. Germline CDR1 KGHDR, CDR2 SFDVKD. There are 15 residues in the CDR3. With V trimmed by 7 bases and J by 2 bases, 4 bases remained unmatched. CDR3 in DNA: TGTGCCACCAGGGCGGGACAGGGCAACACCGGGGAGCTGTTTTTT. It codes for CATRAGQGNTGELFF.

This clonotype has at least ten counts. The chain links TRBV5-1 to TRBJ2-1; 8 bases fit TRBD2. In germline, CDR1 is SGHRS, CDR2 YFSETQ. CDR3 length: 16 residues. J was trimmed by 2 bases and V by 0 bases; bases with no gene match: 4. The CDR3 loop reads CASSLGVSGAYNEQFF. CDR3 sequence (DNA): TGCGCCAGCAGCTTGGGCGTTAGCGGGGCCTACAATGAGCAGTTCTTC.

There are many counts of this clonotype. One end of the junction varies from germline; a read error may be responsible. The V and J genes are TRBV11-3 and TRBJ2-1; no firm D call. Looked up from germline, CDR1 is SGHNT and CDR2 is YENEEA. This CDR3 is built from 12 residues. The CDR3 here is CASSPRSGPLIF. The CDR3 DNA follows: TGTGCCAGCAGCCCAAGATCCGGGCCGTTGATCTTC.

This clonotype was found a few times. This sequence joins TRBV6-2 or TRBV6-3 and TRBJ1-1; the match to TRBD1 covers 9 bases. Germline V CDR1 and CDR2: MNHEY, SVGEGT. The CDR3 runs 16 residues. The J segment lost 2 bases and the V segment lost 6 bases, leaving 10 bases of the junction unmatched. The CDR3 loop is CASRQGPTGGNTEAFF. Written as DNA, the CDR3 is TGTGCCAGCAGACAAGGACCGACAGGGGGTAACACTGAAGCTTTCTTT.

In this sample, this clonotype turned up many times. The chain joins TRBV2 to TRBJ2-7, with 10 bases fitting TRBD1. CDR1 and CDR2 from the germline V gene are SNHLY and FYNNEI. The CDR3 sequence is 18 residues long. V was clipped by 5 bases and J by 0 bases; unmatched bases: 13. CDR3 bases: TGTGCCAGCAGTTCTAACCTAGGACAGGGGGATATCTCCTACGAGCAGTACTTC. As protein: CASSSNLGQGDISYEQYF.

This clonotype has ten or more counts. The chain has TRBV6-2 or TRBV6-3 and TRBJ1-1; the D is unclear. Trimming cost V 2 bases and J 1 base, with 8 bases left between them. The germline V gene encodes CDR1 MNHEY and CDR2 SVGEGT. The length of the CDR3 is 14 residues. CDR3 amino acids: CASSYGVGNTEAFF. Here the CDR3 DNA reads TGTGCCAGCAGTTACGGAGTTGGGAACACTGAAGCTTTCTTT.

In its sample, this clonotype was seen many times. This chain links TRBV3-1 with TRBJ2-4, with 8 positions matching TRBD1. The CDR3 sequence is 13 residues long. The germline V gene has CDR1 LGHDT and CDR2 YNNKEL (reference sequence). J gave up 9 bases and V 5 bases, and 6 bases lay outside the gene matches. CDR3 in amino acids: CASSWTGSVIQYF. In nucleotides, the CDR3 is TGTGCCAGCAGCTGGACAGGGTCGGTCATTCAGTACTTC.

This clonotype was recorded a few times. As DNA, the CDR3 is TGTGCCAGCAGTTTGACCGGGACCCGGAGTGAGGCTGCCAAAAACATTCAGTACTTC. It translates to CASSLTGTRSEAAKNIQYF. The rearrangement links TRBV28 to TRBJ2-4; D assignment may be TRBD1 or TRBD2 (5 bases each). This CDR3 spans 19 amino acids. V shed 3 bases and J shed 1 base, with 22 bases lying between them. From germline, CDR1 is MDHEN and CDR2 SYDVKM.

This clonotype was recorded at least ten times. V usage is TRBV5-1 and J usage is TRBJ2-7, with no clear D. V lost 5 bases and J lost 0, with 9 bases in between. Germline V CDR1 and CDR2: SGHRS, YFSETQ. This CDR3 has 13 residues. This chain's CDR3 is CASRRPSSYEQYF. Written as DNA, the CDR3 is TGCGCCAGCAGGAGGCCTAGCTCCTACGAGCAGTACTTC.

This clonotype was recorded at least ten times. V is TRBV7-9 and J is TRBJ1-6, with D hard to call. V lost 6 bases and J lost 11, with 14 bases in between. CDR1 and CDR2 (germline): SEHNR, FQNEAQ (reference sequence). The CDR3 runs to 13 residues. CDR3 sequence reads: CASSYLSTAPLHF. CDR3 nucleotide sequence: TGTGCCAGCAGTTACCTAAGCACGGCACCCCTCCACTTT.